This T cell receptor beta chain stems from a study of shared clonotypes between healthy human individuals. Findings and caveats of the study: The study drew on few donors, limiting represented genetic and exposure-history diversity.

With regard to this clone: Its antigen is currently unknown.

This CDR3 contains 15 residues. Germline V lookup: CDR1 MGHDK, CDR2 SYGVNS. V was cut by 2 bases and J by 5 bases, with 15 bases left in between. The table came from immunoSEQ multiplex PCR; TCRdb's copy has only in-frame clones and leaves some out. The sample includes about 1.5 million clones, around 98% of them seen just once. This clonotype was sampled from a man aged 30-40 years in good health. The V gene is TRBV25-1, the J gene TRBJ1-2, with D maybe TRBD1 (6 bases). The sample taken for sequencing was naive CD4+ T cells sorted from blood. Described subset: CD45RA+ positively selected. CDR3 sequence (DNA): TGTGCCAGCAGTGAACTCTCGGGGGGCTGGTATGGCTACACCTTC. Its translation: CASSELSGGWYGYTF.